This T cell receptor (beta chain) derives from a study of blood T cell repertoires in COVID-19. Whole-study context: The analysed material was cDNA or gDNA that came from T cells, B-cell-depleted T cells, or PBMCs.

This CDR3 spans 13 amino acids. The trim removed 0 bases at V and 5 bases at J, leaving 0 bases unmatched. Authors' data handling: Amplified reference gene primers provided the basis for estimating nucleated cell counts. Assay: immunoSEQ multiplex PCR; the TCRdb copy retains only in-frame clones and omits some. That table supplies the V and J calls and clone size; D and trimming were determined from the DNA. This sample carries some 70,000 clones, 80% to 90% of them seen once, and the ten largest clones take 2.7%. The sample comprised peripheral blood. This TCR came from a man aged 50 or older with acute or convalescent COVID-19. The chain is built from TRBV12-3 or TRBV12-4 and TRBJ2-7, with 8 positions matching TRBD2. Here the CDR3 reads CASSLAAGDEQYF. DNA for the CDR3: TGTGCCAGCAGTTTAGCAGCGGGAGACGAGCAGTACTTC.